These T cell receptor beta chains were read from a single sample in a study of T cells in Graves' hyperthyroidism and ophthalmopathy. One entry per CDR3 protein, called by TCRdb with MiXCR from the multiplex PCR reads. The sample includes around 290,000 distinct CDR3 sequences, 12% to 15% of them seen just once. What was sequenced was blood. These TCRs come from a woman in her 40s with Graves' hyperthyroidism. CDR3s include the opening cysteine and the closing phenylalanine or tryptophan. The order of the fields is D gene, clone size, J gene, V gene, CDR3 protein, CDR3 DNA. D genes are given only for firm matches. Size values are once, few and many counts, or a class for expanded clones, and some rows have none.

d_call: TRBD1; clone_size: few; j_call: TRBJ1-2; v_call: TRBV19; cdr3_aa: CASRKGTGGFGYTF; cdr3_nt: TGTGCCAGTAGAAAGGGGACAGGGGGATTTGGCTACACCTTC
d_call: .; clone_size: many; j_call: TRBJ2-3; v_call: TRBV3-1; cdr3_aa: CASSQADTDTQYF; cdr3_nt: TGTGCCAGCAGCCAAGCAGACACAGATACGCAGTATTTT
d_call: TRBD1; clone_size: .; j_call: TRBJ1-3; v_call: TRBV7-4; cdr3_aa: CASSQPRQGIWNTIYF; cdr3_nt: TGTGCCAGCAGCCAACCTAGACAGGGGATTTGGAACACCATATATTTT
d_call: TRBD2; clone_size: few; j_call: TRBJ2-1; v_call: TRBV4-1; cdr3_aa: CASSQEAPAGLAGGYEQFF; cdr3_nt: TGCGCCAGCAGCCAAGAAGCGCCGGCGGGACTAGCGGGAGGGTATGAGCAGTTCTTC
d_call: .; clone_size: .; j_call: TRBJ2-1; v_call: TRBV5-4; cdr3_aa: CASSSKSLANEQFF; cdr3_nt: TGTGCCAGCAGTTCTAAGTCCCTCGCAAATGAGCAGTTCTTC
d_call: TRBD1; clone_size: many; j_call: TRBJ1-5; v_call: TRBV19; cdr3_aa: CASSPTTGDSNQPQHF; cdr3_nt: TGTGCCAGTAGTCCGACCACAGGGGATAGCAATCAGCCCCAGCATTTT
d_call: .; clone_size: many; j_call: TRBJ2-3; v_call: TRBV12-3/TRBV12-4; cdr3_aa: CASSLGTGGIADTQYF; cdr3_nt: TGTGCCAGCAGCCTGGGGACTGGGGGGATCGCAGATACGCAGTATTTT
d_call: .; clone_size: few; j_call: TRBJ2-5; v_call: TRBV24-1; cdr3_aa: CATSDLDGGPETQYF; cdr3_nt: TGTGCCACCAGTGATCTGGACGGTGGACCGGAGACCCAGTACTTC
d_call: .; clone_size: many; j_call: TRBJ2-1; v_call: TRBV12-3/TRBV12-4; cdr3_aa: CASSFAPGAYNEQFF; cdr3_nt: TGTGCCAGCAGTTTTGCTCCCGGGGCCTACAATGAGCAGTTCTTC
d_call: TRBD1; clone_size: many; j_call: TRBJ2-1; v_call: TRBV18; cdr3_aa: CASSPPGQGVANEQFF; cdr3_nt: TGTGCCAGCTCACCACCGGGACAGGGGGTCGCCAATGAGCAGTTCTTC
d_call: .; clone_size: many; j_call: TRBJ2-3; v_call: TRBV12-3/TRBV12-4; cdr3_aa: CASSSYEDTQYF; cdr3_nt: TGTGCCAGCAGTAGCTACGAAGATACGCAGTATTTT
d_call: .; clone_size: .; j_call: TRBJ2-1; v_call: TRBV11-2; cdr3_aa: CASSRGSNDEQFF; cdr3_nt: TGCGCCAGCAGCCGAGGTAGCAACGATGAGCAGTTCTTC
d_call: .; clone_size: many; j_call: TRBJ2-6; v_call: TRBV28; cdr3_aa: CASSLGNPSGANVLTF; cdr3_nt: TGTGCCAGCAGTTTAGGTAACCCCTCTGGGGCCAACGTCCTGACTTTC
d_call: TRBD1; clone_size: many; j_call: TRBJ1-5; v_call: TRBV28; cdr3_aa: CASRNRDSDNSNQPQHF; cdr3_nt: TGTGCCAGCAGAAACCGGGACAGCGACAATAGCAATCAGCCCCAGCATTTT
d_call: .; clone_size: many; j_call: TRBJ1-2; v_call: TRBV27; cdr3_aa: CATGGGYGYTF; cdr3_nt: TGTGCCACCGGGGGAGGCTATGGCTACACCTTC
d_call: .; clone_size: many; j_call: TRBJ1-1; v_call: TRBV27; cdr3_aa: CASRRSGVGGTEAFF; cdr3_nt: TGTGCCAGCAGAAGGTCGGGGGTAGGAGGCACTGAAGCTTTCTTT
d_call: .; clone_size: few; j_call: TRBJ2-1; v_call: TRBV3-1; cdr3_aa: CASSLTFEQFF; cdr3_nt: TGTGCCAGCAGCCTGACTTTTGAGCAGTTCTTC
d_call: TRBD2; clone_size: many; j_call: TRBJ2-3; v_call: TRBV28; cdr3_aa: CASHSGGTGTQYF; cdr3_nt: TGTGCCAGCCACTCGGGAGGAACTGGTACGCAGTATTTT
d_call: TRBD1; clone_size: .; j_call: TRBJ1-5; v_call: TRBV20-1; cdr3_aa: CSADPRDRRDQPQHF; cdr3_nt: TGCAGTGCTGACCCCCGGGACAGGCGGGACCAGCCCCAGCATTTT
d_call: .; clone_size: few; j_call: TRBJ2-2; v_call: TRBV7-9; cdr3_aa: CASRQPQNTGELFF; cdr3_nt: TGTGCCAGCAGGCAACCTCAGAACACCGGGGAGCTGTTTTTT
d_call: .; clone_size: .; j_call: TRBJ2-2; v_call: TRBV4-1; cdr3_aa: CASSQVGETGELFF; cdr3_nt: TGCGCCAGCAGCCAAGTAGGGGAGACGGGGGAGCTGTTTTTT
d_call: .; clone_size: many; j_call: TRBJ1-4; v_call: TRBV27; cdr3_aa: CASSFAGANEKLFF; cdr3_nt: TGTGCCAGCAGTTTTGCAGGGGCAAATGAAAAACTGTTTTTT
d_call: TRBD2; clone_size: many; j_call: TRBJ2-5; v_call: TRBV20-1; cdr3_aa: CSASRGGDVVETQYF; cdr3_nt: TGCAGTGCTAGCCGGGGGGGGGATGTGGTTGAGACCCAGTACTTC
d_call: TRBD1; clone_size: many; j_call: TRBJ1-2; v_call: TRBV20-1; cdr3_aa: CSANDRAYGYTF; cdr3_nt: TGCAGTGCCAACGACAGGGCCTATGGCTACACCTTC
d_call: .; clone_size: many; j_call: TRBJ1-3; v_call: TRBV28; cdr3_aa: CASSPSLGGRTSGNTIYF; cdr3_nt: TGTGCCAGCAGCCCATCACTCGGGGGCCGTACCTCTGGAAACACCATATATTTT
d_call: TRBD2; clone_size: .; j_call: TRBJ2-6; v_call: TRBV10-3; cdr3_aa: CAIRASGVGANVLTF; cdr3_nt: TGTGCCATCCGGGCTAGCGGGGTTGGGGCCAACGTCCTGACTTTC
d_call: TRBD1; clone_size: many; j_call: TRBJ2-1; v_call: TRBV20-1; cdr3_aa: CSARKGQIYNEQFF; cdr3_nt: TGCAGTGCTAGAAAGGGACAGATTTACAATGAGCAGTTCTTC
d_call: TRBD1; clone_size: many; j_call: TRBJ2-7; v_call: TRBV6-1; cdr3_aa: CASSRTGSSYEQYF; cdr3_nt: TGTGCCAGCAGTAGGACAGGGAGCTCCTACGAGCAGTACTTC
d_call: .; clone_size: many; j_call: TRBJ2-3; v_call: TRBV11-1; cdr3_aa: CASSPDQIRDTQYF; cdr3_nt: TGTGCCAGCAGCCCGGACCAAATAAGAGATACGCAGTATTTT
d_call: .; clone_size: many; j_call: TRBJ1-4; v_call: TRBV20-1; cdr3_aa: CSAGNRVPAGQLFF; cdr3_nt: TGCAGTGCTGGGAACAGGGTTCCCGCCGGCCAACTGTTTTTT
d_call: .; clone_size: many; j_call: TRBJ1-5; v_call: TRBV6-2/TRBV6-3; cdr3_aa: CASSYGGPAQPQHF; cdr3_nt: TGTGCCAGCAGTTACGGGGGACCGGCTCAGCCCCAGCATTTT
d_call: .; clone_size: many; j_call: TRBJ1-2; v_call: TRBV28; cdr3_aa: CASLPGPRRYGYTF; cdr3_nt: TGTGCCAGCTTGCCGGGACCCCGGCGCTATGGCTACACCTTC
d_call: TRBD2; clone_size: .; j_call: TRBJ2-5; v_call: TRBV6-2/TRBV6-3; cdr3_aa: CASSAAGGPQYF; cdr3_nt: TGTGCCAGCAGTGCTGCGGGAGGCCCCCAGTACTTC
d_call: TRBD1; clone_size: .; j_call: TRBJ1-4; v_call: TRBV19; cdr3_aa: CASSMTGLTEKLFF; cdr3_nt: TGTGCCAGTAGTATGACAGGGCTAACTGAAAAACTGTTTTTT
d_call: .; clone_size: many; j_call: TRBJ2-7; v_call: TRBV7-9; cdr3_aa: CASTLGGSYEQYF; cdr3_nt: TGTGCCAGCACCCTAGGGGGCTCCTACGAGCAGTACTTC
d_call: .; clone_size: few; j_call: TRBJ2-1; v_call: TRBV12-3/TRBV12-4; cdr3_aa: CASSLNYERFF; cdr3_nt: TGTGCCAGCAGCTTGAACTATGAGCGGTTCTTC
d_call: .; clone_size: many; j_call: TRBJ2-5; v_call: TRBV6-1; cdr3_aa: CASSEVPVETQYF; cdr3_nt: TGTGCCAGCAGTGAAGTCCCCGTGGAGACCCAGTACTTC